The 32 T cell receptor beta chains reported below all come from one sample, sequenced in a study of identifying expanded T cells in peripheral blood. Data came from immunoSEQ multiplex PCR; TCRdb stores just in-frame clones and leaves some out. Of over 90,000 clones listed, roughly 88% are singletons. Sequenced material: blood. The receptors originated from a person aged 18 to 75 in good health.

The chain links TRBV27 to TRBJ1-1; the match to TRBD1 covers 7 bases. The CDR3 runs 15 residues. Germline CDR1 and CDR2: MNHEY and SMNVEV (reference sequence). Losses at the gene ends were 5 bases for V and 0 bases for J; bases not matched to a gene: 6. As DNA, the CDR3 is TGTGCCAGCAGTCGGACAGGTCTGATGAACACTGAAGCTTTCTTT. It is translated as CASSRTGLMNTEAFF.

The gene calls are TRBV5-1 and TRBJ2-3, with 8 positions matching TRBD2. V gave up 4 bases and J gave up 8 bases; unmatched junction bases: 9. Germline values: CDR1 SGHRS, CDR2 YFSETQ. This CDR3 is built from 14 residues. The CDR3 spells CASSPTGLAGTQYF. The CDR3 DNA follows: TGCGCCAGCAGCCCCACTGGACTAGCCGGTACGCAGTATTTT.

The gene calls are TRBV5-6 and TRBJ1-2; 7 bases line up with TRBD1. CDR1 is SGHDT, CDR2 YYEEEE, per germline. Trimming at V came to 2 bases and at J to 2 bases, leaving 15 bases not matched to a gene. The CDR3 runs to 18 residues. CDR3 DNA sequence: TGTGCCAGCAGCTTTATAACCCCGGCAGGGGGAGTGAACTATGGCTACACCTTC. Translation gives CASSFITPAGGVNYGYTF.

This clone appeared a few times. This chain's CDR3 is CASSQDLATNYGYTF. CDR3 nucleotides: TGTGCCAGCAGCCAAGATCTTGCTACGAACTATGGCTACACCTTC. The chain carries TRBV4-2 and TRBJ1-2; no reliable D call. Trimming took off 0 bases at V and 2 bases at J, with 10 bases between the two ends. In germline, CDR1 is LGHNA, CDR2 YNFKEQ. The CDR3 sequence is 15 residues long.

This clone was counted between two and nine times. CDR3 protein: CASSLWTSQDEQFF. Here the CDR3 DNA reads TGCGCCAGCAGCCTTTGGACTAGCCAGGATGAGCAGTTCTTC. This sequence joins TRBV4-3 and TRBJ2-1; 8 bases fit TRBD2. There are 14 residues in the CDR3. Germline V gene sequence: CDR1 LGHNA, CDR2 YSLEER. J was trimmed by 8 bases and V by 4 bases; bases with no gene match: 7.

The V gene is TRBV9, the J gene TRBJ2-1, with 7 bases aligning to TRBD1. This CDR3 has 16 residues. Germline values: CDR1 SGDLS, CDR2 YYNGEE. Trimming took 1 base from V and 9 from J; bases not matched to a gene: 13. CDR3 coding DNA: TGTGCCAGCAGCGTACTATCGGGACAGATAACTACTGAGCAGTTCTTC. It translates to CASSVLSGQITTEQFF.

The rearrangement links TRBV6-1 to TRBJ1-2, with D perhaps matching TRBD1 (5 bases). The CDR3 loop spans 14 amino acids. Per germline, CDR1 MNHNS and CDR2 SASEGT. V dropped 7 bases and J dropped 2 bases, with 14 bases sitting between them. The chain's CDR3 is CASIYRQSNYGYTF. The CDR3 nucleotides read TGTGCCAGCATCTATAGACAGTCAAACTATGGCTACACCTTC.

The gene calls are TRBV28 and TRBJ1-1; D unresolved. This CDR3 comprises 10 residues. The germline V gene has CDR1 MDHEN and CDR2 SYDVKM. V was trimmed by 3 bases and J by 4 bases, leaving 0 bases between them. The CDR3 DNA sequence: TGTGCCAGCAGTTTCACTGAAGCTTTCTTT. Protein: CASSFTEAFF.

This chain links TRBV25-1 with TRBJ2-3, with D hard to call. CDR1 is MGHDK, CDR2 SYGVNS, per germline. The germline V and J ends were trimmed by 5 bases and 2 bases, with 14 bases remaining between them. The CDR3 covers 15 residues. This CDR3 reads CASSIGGSHTDTQYF. In DNA, the CDR3 is TGTGCCAGCAGTATCGGTGGCTCCCACACAGATACGCAGTATTTT. The complete variable domain, with remaining parts taken from reference TRBV25-1 and TRBJ2-3, reads EADIYQTPRYLVIGTGKKITLECSQTMGHDKMYWYQQDPGMELHLIHYSYGVNSTEKGDLSSESTVSRIRTEHFPLTLESARPSHTSQYLCASSIGGSHTDTQYFGPGTRLTVL.

This clone was seen just once. V gene TRBV6-5 combines with J gene TRBJ2-1, with TRBD2 as a possible D gene (5 bases). Per germline, CDR1 MNHEY and CDR2 SVGAGI. The CDR3 spans 14 residues. V was clipped by 6 bases and J by 8 bases, with 17 bases between them. In nucleotides, the CDR3 is TGTGCCAGCAGGGGGTCACTAGACGGCGATGAGCAGTTCTTC. This gives the protein CASRGSLDGDEQFF.

The rearrangement uses TRBV5-1 and TRBJ2-3, with D uncertain. This CDR3 contains 12 residues. V lost 4 bases to trimming and J lost 6 bases, with 9 bases between them. Germline-derived CDR1 and CDR2 are SGHRS and YFSETQ. DNA of the CDR3: TGCGCCAGCAGCCCGGACCCCGATACGCAGTATTTT. It encodes CASSPDPDTQYF.

This sequence joins TRBV30 and TRBJ2-7; D gene unclear. V lost 0 bases and J 0 bases, leaving 6 bases between the germline ends. Germline V gene data show CDR1 as GTSNPN and CDR2 as SVGIG (reference sequence). This CDR3 spans 13 amino acids. For the CDR3, the DNA is TGTGCCTGGAGTGTATTGGGCTCCTACGAGCAGTACTTC. Its translation: CAWSVLGSYEQYF.

This chain links TRBV27 with TRBJ2-7; D unresolved. The ends were cut back, 5 bases at V and 3 bases at J, with 8 bases in the middle. Germline CDR1 and CDR2: MNHEY and SMNVEV (reference sequence). The CDR3 length is 12 residues. Here the CDR3 reads CASSPMVYEQYF. The CDR3 DNA follows: TGTGCCAGCAGTCCCATGGTCTACGAGCAGTACTTC.

V gene TRBV6-1 combines with J gene TRBJ1-2; TRBD1 is a possible D gene (5 bases). The ends were cut back, 0 bases at V and 7 bases at J, with 15 bases in the middle. The germline V gene encodes CDR1 MNHNS and CDR2 SASEGT. The CDR3 spans 15 residues. The CDR3 loop is CASSEALWGDGGYTF. As DNA, the CDR3 is TGTGCCAGCAGTGAAGCGCTGTGGGGGGATGGTGGCTACACCTTC.

This chain links TRBV6-4 with TRBJ2-2; possibly TRBD2 for D (6 bases). The CDR3 length is 15 residues. The germline CDR1 and CDR2 sequences are MRHNA and SNTAGT. Deletions cut 0 bases from V and 5 bases from J, with 10 bases between. This CDR3 is CASSDSGTRTGELFF. CDR3 coding DNA: TGTGCCAGCAGTGACTCGGGGACTCGGACCGGGGAGCTGTTTTTT.

This clone was recorded only once. This chain links TRBV29-1 with TRBJ2-7, with unresolved D. CDR3 length equals 11 residues. Germline-derived CDR1 and CDR2 are SQVTM and ANQGSEA. Deletions cut 4 bases from V and 7 bases from J, with 11 bases between. The CDR3, as DNA: TGCAGCGTTGCCCAGATCAGGGAGCAGTACTTC. Translation: CSVAQIREQYF.

The genes are TRBV2 and TRBJ1-2; TRBD1 is a possible D gene (6 bases). The CDR3 totals 15 residues. In germline, CDR1 is SNHLY, CDR2 FYNNEI. Trimming stripped 5 bases from V and 4 bases from J, with 17 bases between. The CDR3 here is CASSSAGTMTYGYTF. The CDR3 DNA follows: TGTGCCAGCAGTTCTGCCGGGACAATGACCTATGGCTACACCTTC.

The chain joins TRBV18 to TRBJ1-1; D remains unclear. V was trimmed by 0 bases and J by 11 bases, leaving 10 bases between them. The CDR3 runs 12 residues. Germline CDR1 and CDR2: KGHSH and LQKENI. The CDR3 DNA reads TGTGCCAGCTCACCACCGTCGGGTTATGCTTTCTTT. This gives the protein CASSPPSGYAFF.

V gene TRBV5-8 combines with J gene TRBJ2-2, with TRBD2 matching 10 bases. V was clipped by 2 bases and J by 8 bases; unmatched bases: 9. Germline CDR1 SGHTS, CDR2 YDEGEE. There are 16 residues in the CDR3. CDR3: CASSFFLAGEGGELFF. CDR3 sequence (DNA): TGTGCCAGCAGCTTCTTTCTAGCGGGAGAAGGTGGGGAGCTGTTTTTT.

This chain joins TRBV19 and TRBJ2-5, with D possibly TRBD1 on 6 matching bases. V was shortened by 8 bases and J by 4 bases, with 14 bases between the two germline ends. The germline V gene has CDR1 LNHDA and CDR2 SQIVND (reference sequence). This CDR3 region has 13 residues. The chain's CDR3 is CASRTVGRETQYF. The DNA for the CDR3 is TGTGCCAGTCGGACAGTGGGGCGAGAGACCCAGTACTTC.

The sample holds one count of this clone. The rearrangement uses TRBV4-1 and TRBJ2-7; D is unclear. The germline V and J ends were trimmed by 4 bases and 6 bases, with 10 bases remaining between them. This CDR3 comprises 12 residues. Germline CDR1 MGHRA, CDR2 YSYEKL. In DNA, the CDR3 is TGCGCCAGCAGCCGGACGCCCAGCGAGCAGTACTTC. It yields the protein CASSRTPSEQYF.

This clone has just one count. This rearrangement joins TRBV9 to TRBJ2-5, with TRBD2 as a possible D gene (6 bases). Trimming took 0 bases from V and 4 from J, leaving 10 bases between them. This CDR3 is built from 14 residues. Germline V lookup: CDR1 SGDLS, CDR2 YYNGEE. The CDR3 spells CASSVGGVGETQYF. The CDR3 nucleotides read TGTGCCAGCAGCGTAGGGGGGGTTGGAGAGACCCAGTACTTC.

The count of this clone is one. J is TRBJ1-6 and V is TRBV30; the D is unclear. CDR3 length equals 13 residues. Germline V gene sequence: CDR1 GTSNPN, CDR2 SVGIG (reference sequence). Trimming cost V 4 bases and J 3 bases, with 7 bases left between them. The CDR3 DNA follows: TGTGCCTGGACCTCAGGCTATAATTCACCCCTCCACTTT. Translation: CAWTSGYNSPLHF.

The V call is TRBV6-6, the J call TRBJ1-2, with 9 bases aligning to TRBD1. There are 15 residues in the CDR3. V trimming: 5 bases; J trimming: 2 bases; junction bases outside the gene matches: 6. Per germline, CDR1 MNHNY and CDR2 SVGAGI (reference sequence). CDR3 sequence: CASSLADRGNYGYTF. The DNA of the CDR3 is TGTGCCAGCAGTCTAGCCGACAGGGGGAACTATGGCTACACCTTC.

The chain employs TRBV7-6 and TRBJ2-7; TRBD1 agrees at 10 bases. There are 15 residues in the CDR3. V was pared by 4 bases and J by 7 bases, with 10 bases of the junction left unmatched. Germline CDR1 and CDR2: SGHVS and FNYEAQ. Written as DNA, the CDR3 is TGTGCCAGCAGCTCAGGACAGGGGGTTCTAGGGGAGCAGTACTTC. Protein product: CASSSGQGVLGEQYF.

The chain joins TRBV19 to TRBJ2-1; D might be TRBD1 (7 bases). CDR1 and CDR2 from the germline V gene are LNHDA and SQIVND (reference sequence). Trimming cost V 8 bases and J 4 bases, with 18 bases left between them. This CDR3 is built from 15 residues. The CDR3 reads CASSHRGTEYNEQFF. The CDR3 DNA is TGTGCCAGTTCCCATCGCGGGACAGAGTACAATGAGCAGTTCTTC.

The J gene is TRBJ1-1, the V gene TRBV10-3, with D unclear. The V and J ends lost 4 bases and 0 bases respectively, with 12 bases between them. Germline values: CDR1 ENHRY, CDR2 SYGVKD. The CDR3 length is 15 residues. The CDR3 sequence: CAISGEATLNTEAFF. CDR3 in DNA: TGTGCCATCAGTGGAGAGGCGACACTGAACACTGAAGCTTTCTTT.

The table lists this clone with a few counts. The rearrangement links TRBV7-2 to TRBJ2-3; 7 nucleotides agree with TRBD2. The CDR3 runs 14 residues. Germline lookup yields CDR1 SGHTA and CDR2 FQGNSA. V gave up 5 bases and J gave up 2 bases; unmatched junction bases: 4. The CDR3 sequence is CASSPGLHTDTQYF. The CDR3, as DNA: TGTGCCAGCAGCCCGGGACTACACACAGATACGCAGTATTTT.

This rearrangement joins TRBV12-5 to TRBJ1-2; D remains unclear. V was clipped by 6 bases and J by 2 bases, with 10 bases between them. Germline assignment: CDR1 LGHNT and CDR2 FRNRAP. This CDR3 has 13 amino acids. CDR3: CASGKSPNYGYTF. DNA for the CDR3: TGTGCTAGTGGCAAGAGTCCCAACTATGGCTACACCTTC.

This chain connects TRBV5-6 to TRBJ2-1; unclear D gene. Trimming took 4 bases from V and 11 from J, leaving 13 bases between them. Per germline, CDR1 SGHDT and CDR2 YYEEEE. This CDR3 is built from 12 residues. For the CDR3, the DNA is TGTGCCAGCAGCGATACACCCGAGCAGCAGTTCTTC. It is translated as CASSDTPEQQFF. The full variable domain, its missing parts supplied by reference TRBV5-6 and TRBJ2-1, is DAGVTQSPTHLIKTRGQQVTLRCSPKSGHDTVSWYQQALGQGPQFIFQYYEEEERQRGNFPDRFSGHQFPNYSSELNVNALLLGDSALYLCASSDTPEQQFFGPGTRLTVL.

V gene TRBV30 combines with J gene TRBJ1-5; 8 bases fit TRBD1. Per germline, CDR1 GTSNPN and CDR2 SVGIG (reference sequence). The CDR3 length is 17 residues. V lost 1 base to trimming and J lost 5 bases; unmatched junction nucleotides: 13. The CDR3 loop is CAWSDRTGTGRDQPQHF. The CDR3 coding sequence is TGTGCCTGGAGTGATCGGACCGGGACAGGAAGGGATCAGCCCCAGCATTTT.

This clone was seen only once. The chain is built from TRBV14 and TRBJ2-3; weak D call: TRBD2 (5 bases). The germline V gene has CDR1 SGHDN and CDR2 FVKESK. The V and J ends lost 2 bases and 0 bases respectively, with 15 bases between them. The CDR3 runs 17 residues. The CDR3 is CASSQFYAEASTDTQYF. Here the CDR3 DNA reads TGTGCCAGCAGCCAATTCTATGCGGAGGCGAGCACAGATACGCAGTATTTT. Full variable domain (remainder filled in from reference TRBV14 and TRBJ2-3): EAGVTQFPSHSVIEKGQTVTLRCDPISGHDNLYWYRRVMGKEIKFLLHFVKESKQDESGMPNNRFLAERTGGTYSTLKVQPAELEDSGVYFCASSQFYAEASTDTQYFGPGTRLTVL.